This note documents a single T cell receptor beta chain sequence. Its antigen is as yet unknown. There are 14 residues in the CDR3. The V segment lost 5 bases and the J segment 4 bases; nucleotides outside the gene matches: 7. CDR1 WSHSY and CDR2 SAAADI come from the germline V gene. This entry comes from a study of T cell responses to AZD1222 COVID-19 vaccine. Study conclusions and caveats: White British donors predominated, females outnumbered males, and clonal diversity was possibly underestimated.

The protocol was immunoSEQ multiplex PCR, while the TCRdb copy is restricted to in-frame clones and leaves out a portion. In the table there are more than 65,000 clones, around 85% of which are singletons. The sequence derives from an adult in good health. V usage is TRBV10-2 and J usage is TRBJ1-2; 7 bases line up with TRBD1. This specimen consisted of peripheral blood, obtained on day 0 of AZD1222 vaccination. The CDR3 bases are TGCGCCAGCAGTCCAGACAGGGCGGGCTATGGCTACACCTTC. Translated, it gives CASSPDRAGYGYTF.